This T cell receptor (beta chain) came from a study of shared clonotypes between healthy human individuals. Study details: There were three CD4 naive, three CD4 memory, two CD8 naive and one CD8 memory plates per donor.

V was trimmed by 4 bases and J by 4 bases, leaving 13 bases between them. The CDR3 runs 14 residues. Germline V gene sequence: CDR1 SNHLY, CDR2 FYNNEI. Assay: immunoSEQ multiplex PCR; the TCRdb copy retains only in-frame clones and omits some. The sample includes roughly 2.2 million clones, roughly 90% seen only once; the top ten take 0.37%. The receptor comes from a man aged 18 to 29 in good health. Some clones in this sample may be carry-over from other donors' samples. The gene calls are TRBV2 and TRBJ1-1; D uncertain. Sample: naive CD4+ T cells from PBMCs. Subset noted: CD45RA+ positively selected. CDR3 DNA sequence: TGTGCCAGCAGTGGGATGGGGTTCGTCACTGAAGCTTTCTTT. Protein: CASSGMGFVTEAFF.